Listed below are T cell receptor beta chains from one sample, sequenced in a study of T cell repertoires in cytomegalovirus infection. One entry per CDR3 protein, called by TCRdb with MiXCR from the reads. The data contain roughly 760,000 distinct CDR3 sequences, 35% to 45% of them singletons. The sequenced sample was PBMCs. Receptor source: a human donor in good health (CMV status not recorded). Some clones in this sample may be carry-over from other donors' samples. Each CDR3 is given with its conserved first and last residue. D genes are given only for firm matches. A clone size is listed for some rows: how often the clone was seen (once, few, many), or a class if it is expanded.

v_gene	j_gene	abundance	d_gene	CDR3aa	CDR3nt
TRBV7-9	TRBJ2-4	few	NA	CASELMGGGVLAKNIQYF	TGTGCCAGCGAGCTGATGGGGGGGGGCGTACTAGCCAAAAACATTCAGTACTTC
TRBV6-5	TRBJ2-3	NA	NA	CASSEGTRGGTDTQYF	TGTGCCAGCAGTGAGGGGACCCGGGGCGGTACAGATACGCAGTATTTT
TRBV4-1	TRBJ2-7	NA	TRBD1	CASSQSRDRAYEQYF	TGCGCCAGCAGCCAATCCCGGGACAGGGCCTACGAGCAGTACTTC
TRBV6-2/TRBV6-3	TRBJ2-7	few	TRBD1	CASSYWDRVDEQYF	TGTGCCAGCAGTTACTGGGACAGGGTCGACGAGCAGTACTTC
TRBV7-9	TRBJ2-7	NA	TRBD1	CASNLGFDRAHEQYF	TGTGCCAGCAACTTAGGGTTCGACAGGGCCCACGAGCAGTACTTC
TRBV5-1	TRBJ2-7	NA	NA	CASSLVVAQVYEQYF	TGCGCCAGCAGCTTGGTGGTGGCACAGGTCTACGAGCAGTACTTC
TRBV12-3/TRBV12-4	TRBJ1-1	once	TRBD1	CASSLFGQGVVGNTEAFF	TGTGCCAGCAGTTTATTTGGCCAGGGGGTTGTAGGGAACACTGAAGCTTTCTTT
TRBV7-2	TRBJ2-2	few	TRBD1	CASRGDRAITGELFF	TGTGCCAGCAGAGGGGACAGGGCCATCACCGGGGAGCTGTTTTTT
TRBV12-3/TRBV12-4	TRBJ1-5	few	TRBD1	CASRHRGDSQNQPQHF	TGTGCCAGCAGGCACAGGGGGGATAGCCAAAATCAGCCCCAGCATTTT
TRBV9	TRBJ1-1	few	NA	CASSVAGNTEAFF	TGTGCCAGCAGCGTGGCAGGGAACACTGAAGCTTTCTTT
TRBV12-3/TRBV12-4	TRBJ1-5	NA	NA	CASSRRPDQPQHF	TGTGCCAGCAGTAGACGACCGGATCAGCCCCAGCATTTT
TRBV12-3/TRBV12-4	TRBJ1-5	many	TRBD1	CASSLGDRTGSNQPQHF	TGTGCCAGCAGTTTGGGGGACAGGACTGGGAGCAATCAGCCCCAGCATTTT
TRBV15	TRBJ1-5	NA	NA	CATRDRLYQPQHF	TGTGCCACCAGGGACAGATTATATCAGCCCCAGCATTTT
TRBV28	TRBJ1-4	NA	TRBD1	CASGRQGPAEKLFF	TGTGCCAGCGGACGACAGGGGCCCGCTGAAAAACTGTTTTTT
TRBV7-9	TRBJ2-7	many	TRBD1	CASSFQGAYEQYF	TGTGCCAGCAGCTTCCAGGGGGCCTACGAGCAGTACTTC
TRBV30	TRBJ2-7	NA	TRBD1	CAWRKRRTGEQYF	TGTGCCTGGAGGAAAAGAAGGACAGGCGAGCAGTACTTC
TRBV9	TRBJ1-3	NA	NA	CASSVASGNTIYF	TGTGCCAGCAGCGTAGCGTCCGGAAACACCATATATTTT
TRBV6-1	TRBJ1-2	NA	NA	CASSEPGGDYGYTF	TGTGCCAGCAGTGAACCGGGGGGGGACTATGGCTACACCTTC
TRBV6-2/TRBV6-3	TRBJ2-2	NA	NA	CASSYTPVPAGELFF	TGTGCCAGCAGTTACACTCCGGTCCCAGCCGGGGAGCTGTTTTTT
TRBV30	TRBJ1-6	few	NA	CAWTQSSYNSPLHF	TGTGCCTGGACGCAAAGCTCCTATAATTCACCCCTCCACTTT
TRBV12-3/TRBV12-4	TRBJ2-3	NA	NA	CASSAETGLRTDTQYF	TGTGCCAGCAGTGCAGAGACAGGACTCCGCACAGATACGCAGTATTTT
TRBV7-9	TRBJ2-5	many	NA	CASSLKTSDTRLMETQYF	TGTGCCAGCAGCTTAAAAACCTCGGACACTAGATTGATGGAGACCCAGTACTTC
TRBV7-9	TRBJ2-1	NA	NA	CASSLSGKQFF	TGTGCCAGCAGCTTAAGCGGAAAGCAGTTCTTC
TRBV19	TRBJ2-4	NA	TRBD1	CASSRQGAFKNIQYF	TGTGCCAGTAGTCGGCAGGGGGCATTCAAAAACATTCAGTACTTC
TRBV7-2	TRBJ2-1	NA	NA	CASSLDLGGPEQFF	TGTGCCAGCAGCTTAGATCTAGGGGGGCCTGAGCAGTTCTTC
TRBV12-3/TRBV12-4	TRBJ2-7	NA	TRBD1	CASRLAGQGSHEQYF	TGTGCCAGCAGGTTGGCGGGACAGGGCTCCCACGAGCAGTACTTC
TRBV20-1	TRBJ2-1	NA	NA	CSARSTTFRTGYSYNEQFF	TGCAGTGCTAGATCCACCACCTTCCGGACTGGGTACTCCTACAATGAGCAGTTCTTC